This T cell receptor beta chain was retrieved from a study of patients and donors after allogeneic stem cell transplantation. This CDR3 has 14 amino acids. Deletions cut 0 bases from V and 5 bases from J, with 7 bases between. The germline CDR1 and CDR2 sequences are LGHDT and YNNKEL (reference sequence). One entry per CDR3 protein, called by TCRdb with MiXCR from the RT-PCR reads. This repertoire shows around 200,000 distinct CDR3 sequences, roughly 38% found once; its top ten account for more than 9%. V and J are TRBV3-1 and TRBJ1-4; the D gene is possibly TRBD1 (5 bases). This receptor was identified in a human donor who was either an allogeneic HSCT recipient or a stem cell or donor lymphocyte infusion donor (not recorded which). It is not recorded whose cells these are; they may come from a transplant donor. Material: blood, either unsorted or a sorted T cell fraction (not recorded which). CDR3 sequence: CASSQDWGNEKLFF. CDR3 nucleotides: TGTGCCAGCAGCCAAGATTGGGGCAATGAAAAACTGTTTTTT.